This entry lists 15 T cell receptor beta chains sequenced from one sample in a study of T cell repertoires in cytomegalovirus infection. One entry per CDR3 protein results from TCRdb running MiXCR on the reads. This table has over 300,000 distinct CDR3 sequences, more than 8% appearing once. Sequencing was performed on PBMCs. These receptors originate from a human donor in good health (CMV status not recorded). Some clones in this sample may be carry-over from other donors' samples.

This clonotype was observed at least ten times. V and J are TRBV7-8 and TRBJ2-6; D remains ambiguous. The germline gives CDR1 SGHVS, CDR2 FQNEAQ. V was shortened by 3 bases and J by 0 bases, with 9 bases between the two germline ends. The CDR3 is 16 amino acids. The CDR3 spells CASSLVGYSGANVLTF. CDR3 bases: TGTGCCAGCAGCTTGGTGGGTTACTCTGGGGCCAACGTCCTGACTTTC.

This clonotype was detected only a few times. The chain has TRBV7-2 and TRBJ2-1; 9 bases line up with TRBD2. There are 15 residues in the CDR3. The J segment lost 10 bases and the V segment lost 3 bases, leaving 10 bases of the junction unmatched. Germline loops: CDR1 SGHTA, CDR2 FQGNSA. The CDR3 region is CASSFSGGMRNEQFF. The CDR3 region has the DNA TGTGCCAGCAGCTTTAGCGGGGGAATGAGAAACGAGCAGTTCTTC. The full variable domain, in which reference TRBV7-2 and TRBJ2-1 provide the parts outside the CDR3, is GAGVSQSPSNKVTEKGKDVELRCDPISGHTALYWYRQSLGQGLEFLIYFQGNSAPDKSGLPSDRFSAERTGGSVSTLTIQRTQQEDSAVYLCASSFSGGMRNEQFFGPGTRLTVL.

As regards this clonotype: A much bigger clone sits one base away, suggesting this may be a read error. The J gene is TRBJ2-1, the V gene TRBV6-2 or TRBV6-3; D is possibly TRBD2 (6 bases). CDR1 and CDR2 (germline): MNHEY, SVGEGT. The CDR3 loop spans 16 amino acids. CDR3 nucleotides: TGTGCCAGCAGTCGGCCGGAGGGCCGCTCCTACAATGAGCAGCTCTTC. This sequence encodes CASSRPEGRSYNEQLF.

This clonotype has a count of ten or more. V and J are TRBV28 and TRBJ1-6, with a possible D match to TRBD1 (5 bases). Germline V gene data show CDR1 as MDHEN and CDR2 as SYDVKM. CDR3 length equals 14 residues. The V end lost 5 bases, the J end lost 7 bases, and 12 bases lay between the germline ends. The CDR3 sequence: CASSRTLENSPLHF. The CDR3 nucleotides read TGTGCCAGCAGTCGGACATTGGAAAATTCACCCCTCCACTTT.

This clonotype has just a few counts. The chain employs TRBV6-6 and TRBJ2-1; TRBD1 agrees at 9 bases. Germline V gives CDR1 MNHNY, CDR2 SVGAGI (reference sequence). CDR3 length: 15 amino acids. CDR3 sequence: CAISRGQGSYNEQFF. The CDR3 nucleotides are TGTGCGATCTCCCGGGGACAGGGATCCTACAATGAGCAGTTCTTC.

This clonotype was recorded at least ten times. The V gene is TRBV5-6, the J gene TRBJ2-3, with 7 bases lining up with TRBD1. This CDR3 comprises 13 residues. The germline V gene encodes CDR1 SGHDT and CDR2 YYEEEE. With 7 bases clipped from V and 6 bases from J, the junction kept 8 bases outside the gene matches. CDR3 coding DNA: TGTGCCAGCGGGCGGCAGGGGGTGGATACGCAGTATTTT. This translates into CASGRQGVDTQYF.

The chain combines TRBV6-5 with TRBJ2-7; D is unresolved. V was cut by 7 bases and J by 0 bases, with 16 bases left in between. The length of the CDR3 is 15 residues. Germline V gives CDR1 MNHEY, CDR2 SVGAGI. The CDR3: CASTHGPIPSYEQYF. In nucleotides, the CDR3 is TGTGCCAGCACCCACGGACCGATTCCCTCCTACGAGCAGTACTTC.

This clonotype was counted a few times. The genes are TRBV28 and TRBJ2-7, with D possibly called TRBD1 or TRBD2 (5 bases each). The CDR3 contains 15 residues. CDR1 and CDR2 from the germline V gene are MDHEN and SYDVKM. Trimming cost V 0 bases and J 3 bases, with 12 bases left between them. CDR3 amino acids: CASSLWGVGDYEQYF. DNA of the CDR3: TGTGCCAGCAGTTTATGGGGGGTTGGGGACTACGAGCAGTACTTC.

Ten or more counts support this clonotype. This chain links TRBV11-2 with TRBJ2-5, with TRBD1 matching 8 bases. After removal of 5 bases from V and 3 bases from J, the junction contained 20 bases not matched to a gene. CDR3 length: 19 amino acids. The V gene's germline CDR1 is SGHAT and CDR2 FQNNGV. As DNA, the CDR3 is TGTGCCAGCAGCACCCGGAGCTTACCGGGACAGGTTAAGGAAGAGACCCAGTACTTC. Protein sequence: CASSTRSLPGQVKEETQYF.

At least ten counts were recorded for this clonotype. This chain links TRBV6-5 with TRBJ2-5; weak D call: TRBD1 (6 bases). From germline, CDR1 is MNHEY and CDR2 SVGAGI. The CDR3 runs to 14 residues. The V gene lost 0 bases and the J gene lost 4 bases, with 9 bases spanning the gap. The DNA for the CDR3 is TGTGCCAGCAGTTACTCTTCAGGGGTAGAGACCCAGTACTTC. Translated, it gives CASSYSSGVETQYF.

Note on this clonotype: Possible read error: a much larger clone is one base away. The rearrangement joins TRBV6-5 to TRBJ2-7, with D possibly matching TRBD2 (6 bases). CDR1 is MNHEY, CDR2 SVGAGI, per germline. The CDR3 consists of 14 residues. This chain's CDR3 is CASSWGVGSCEQYF. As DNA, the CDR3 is TGTGCCAGCAGTTGGGGGGTGGGGTCCTGCGAGCAGTACTTC.

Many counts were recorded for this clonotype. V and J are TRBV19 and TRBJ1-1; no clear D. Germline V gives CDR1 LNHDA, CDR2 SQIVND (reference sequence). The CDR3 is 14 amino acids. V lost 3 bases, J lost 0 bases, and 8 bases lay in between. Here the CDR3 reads CASSIRGLNTEAFF. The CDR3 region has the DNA TGTGCCAGTAGTATCCGAGGGCTGAACACTGAAGCTTTCTTT.

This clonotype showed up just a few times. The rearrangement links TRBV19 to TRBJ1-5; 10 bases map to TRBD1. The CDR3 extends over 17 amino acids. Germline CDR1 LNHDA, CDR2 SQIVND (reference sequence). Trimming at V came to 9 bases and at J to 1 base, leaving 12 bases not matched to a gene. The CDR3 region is CASRVAGTGESNQPQHF. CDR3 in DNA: TGTGCCAGCAGGGTCGCCGGGACAGGGGAAAGCAATCAGCCCCAGCATTTT.

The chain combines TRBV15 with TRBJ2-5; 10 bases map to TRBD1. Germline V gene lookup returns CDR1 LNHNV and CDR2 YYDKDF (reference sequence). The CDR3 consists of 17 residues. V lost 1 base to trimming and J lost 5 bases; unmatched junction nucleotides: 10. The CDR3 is CATSRAAEGQGRETQYF. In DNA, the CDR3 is TGTGCCACCAGCAGAGCCGCCGAGGGACAGGGGAGGGAGACCCAGTACTTC.

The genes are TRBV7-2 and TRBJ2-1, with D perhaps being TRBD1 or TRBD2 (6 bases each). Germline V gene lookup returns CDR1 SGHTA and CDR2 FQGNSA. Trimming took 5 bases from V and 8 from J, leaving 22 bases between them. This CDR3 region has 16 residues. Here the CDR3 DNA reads TGTGCCAGCAGCCGGGCGATAGGGGGGCCCCGAGATGAGCAGTTCTTC. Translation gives CASSRAIGGPRDEQFF.